Listed here are 20 T cell receptor beta chains from one sample, sequenced in a study of blood T cell repertoires in COVID-19. The protocol was immunoSEQ multiplex PCR, while the TCRdb copy is restricted to in-frame clones and leaves out a portion. The table shows around 190,000 clones, with over 75% occurring only once. Sequenced sample: peripheral blood. The receptors were sampled from a woman aged 45 to 65 with acute or convalescent COVID-19.

As to this clone: A read error may produce the germline difference seen at one junction end. This chain joins TRBV5-6 and TRBJ2-7; maybe TRBD1 (6 bases). The CDR3 length is 13 residues. In germline, CDR1 is SGHDT, CDR2 YYEEEE. CDR3 region: CASTLTGRYEQYF. CDR3 DNA: TGTGCCAGCACCTTGACAGGACGGTACGAGCAGTACTTC.

The rearrangement uses TRBV29-1 and TRBJ1-2; D may be TRBD1 (6 bases). Germline V gives CDR1 SQVTM, CDR2 ANQGSEA. This CDR3 is 13 amino acids long. V was shortened by 1 base and J by 2 bases, with 8 bases between the two germline ends. CDR3 residues: CSVEGTENYGYTF. The CDR3 nucleotides are TGCAGCGTTGAAGGGACAGAGAACTATGGCTACACCTTC.

The V and J genes are TRBV29-1 and TRBJ2-7, with a tentative D call TRBD1 (6 bases). Per the germline V gene, CDR1 is SQVTM and CDR2 is ANQGSEA. The CDR3 spans 15 residues. V lost 2 bases to trimming and J lost 7 bases, with 21 bases between them. CDR3 DNA: TGCAGCGTTGAAACGGGTCTAAGGTCCAGGGGAGAGCAGTACTTC. Encoded protein: CSVETGLRSRGEQYF.

This clone was seen once. The chain employs TRBV21-1 and TRBJ1-2; the table's D call TRBD1 went unverified against the DNA. TRBV21-1 is labeled a pseudogene. There are 16 residues in the CDR3. The CDR3 protein is CASSLPEGQGAGGYTF. CDR3 in DNA: TGTGCCAGCAGCCTCCCCGAAGGACAGGGGGCAGGTGGCTACACCTTC.

The rearrangement links TRBV7-2 to TRBJ2-1; 10 bases fit TRBD1. Germline trimming cut 5 bases from V and 5 bases from J; bases unmatched to any gene: 6. This CDR3 is 15 amino acids long. Germline CDR1 reads SGHTA; CDR2 reads FQGNSA. CDR3 amino acids: CASSRPGTGDNEQFF. CDR3 bases: TGTGCCAGCAGCCGGCCCGGGACAGGGGACAATGAGCAGTTCTTC. Drawing the rest from reference TRBV7-2 and TRBJ2-1, the complete variable domain is GAGVSQSPSNKVTEKGKDVELRCDPISGHTALYWYRQSLGQGLEFLIYFQGNSAPDKSGLPSDRFSAERTGGSVSTLTIQRTQQEDSAVYLCASSRPGTGDNEQFFGPGTRLTVL.

The CDR3 spells CAWSVAPLAGGQETQYF. CDR3 sequence (DNA): TGTGCCTGGAGTGTAGCCCCACTAGCGGGGGGCCAAGAGACCCAGTACTTC. The V and J genes are TRBV30 and TRBJ2-5; TRBD2 agrees at 12 bases. The germline V gene has CDR1 GTSNPN and CDR2 SVGIG (reference sequence). The CDR3 has 17 amino acids. After removal of 0 bases from V and 1 base from J, the junction contained 6 bases not matched to a gene.

CDR3 in amino acids: CASSENSPSRYF. The DNA for the CDR3 is TGTGCCAGCAGCGAAAATAGCCCTTCGAGGTACTTC. The chain combines TRBV2 with TRBJ2-7; no reliable D call. Germline V gene data show CDR1 as SNHLY and CDR2 as FYNNEI. V was pared by 6 bases and J by 12 bases, with 18 bases between. The CDR3 loop spans 12 amino acids. The full variable domain, in which reference TRBV2 and TRBJ2-7 provide the parts outside the CDR3, is EPEVTQTPSHQVTQMGQEVILRCVPISNHLYFYWYRQILGQKVEFLVSFYNNEISEKSEIFDDQFSVERPDGSNFTLKIRSTKLEDSAMYFCASSENSPSRYFGPGTRLTVT.

The V gene is TRBV19, the J gene TRBJ1-5; D is undetermined. Trimming removed 1 base at V and 7 bases at J, with 17 bases between. CDR1 and CDR2 (germline): LNHDA, SQIVND (reference sequence). The CDR3 consists of 16 residues. CDR3 sequence reads: CASSIARIPETQPQHF. CDR3 DNA: TGTGCCAGTAGTATAGCCCGGATTCCCGAGACACAGCCCCAGCATTTT.

The chain uses TRBV6-5 and TRBJ2-1; weak D call: TRBD2 (5 bases). Deletions cut 8 bases from V and 10 bases from J, with 24 bases between. Germline loops: CDR1 MNHEY, CDR2 SVGAGI. The CDR3 length is 15 residues. DNA of the CDR3: TGTGCCAGCTCAGCTCCGGGGATGCCCCAAGGGGAGCAGTTCTTC. Translation gives CASSAPGMPQGEQFF.

V usage is TRBV24-1 and J usage is TRBJ2-2, with D possibly matching TRBD1 (5 bases). Germline CDR1 reads KGHDR; CDR2 reads SFDVKD. V was shortened by 3 bases and J by 2 bases, with 12 bases between the two germline ends. CDR3 length: 16 residues. This chain's CDR3 is CATSDAGSRNTGELFF. DNA for the CDR3: TGTGCCACCAGTGATGCAGGGTCCCGTAACACCGGGGAGCTGTTTTTT.

This chain uses TRBV5-1 with TRBJ1-4, with D possibly being TRBD1 (6 bases). Per germline, CDR1 SGHRS and CDR2 YFSETQ. Trimming removed 7 bases from V and 5 bases from J, with 15 bases in between. CDR3 size: 14 residues. Here the CDR3 DNA reads TGCGCCAGCGGCCGAGGGGGTGGCAATGAAAAACTGTTTTTT. Protein: CASGRGGGNEKLFF. Drawing the rest from reference TRBV5-1 and TRBJ1-4, the complete variable domain is KAGVTQTPRYLIKTRGQQVTLSCSPISGHRSVSWYQQTPGQGLQFLFEYFSETQRNKGNFPGRFSGRQFSNSRSEMNVSTLELGDSALYLCASGRGGGNEKLFFGSGTQLSVL.

The V and J genes are TRBV11-2 and TRBJ2-2, with D maybe TRBD1 (6 bases). The CDR3 is made up of 15 amino acids. Trimming pared 3 bases from V and 4 bases from J, leaving 12 bases between. Germline V CDR1 and CDR2: SGHAT, FQNNGV. In DNA, the CDR3 is TGTGCCAGCAGCTTTAGGACAGACGGCACCGGGGAGCTGTTTTTT. The encoded protein is CASSFRTDGTGELFF.

V and J are TRBV12-3 or TRBV12-4 and TRBJ1-5; D remains ambiguous. Between the trimmed V and J ends, which lost 4 bases and 3 bases, there was a span of 7 bases. There are 13 residues in the CDR3. The CDR3 sequence: CASSSRFNQPQHF. Written as DNA, the CDR3 is TGTGCCAGCAGTTCCAGGTTCAATCAGCCCCAGCATTTT.

This clone has a handful of counts. This chain joins TRBV13 and TRBJ1-1; a weak D match, TRBD1 (6 bases). The CDR3 spans 14 residues. In germline, CDR1 is PRHDT, CDR2 FYEKMQ (reference sequence). The V end lost 4 bases, the J end lost 4 bases, and 13 bases lay between the germline ends. CDR3 in DNA: TGTGCCAGCAGCTCGGACAGTGCGGGCACTGAAGCTTTCTTT. Amino acids: CASSSDSAGTEAFF. The entire variable domain, with the rest obtained from reference TRBV13 and TRBJ1-1, is as follows: AAGVIQSPRHLIKEKRETATLKCYPIPRHDTVYWYQQGPGQDPQFLISFYEKMQSDKGSIPDRFSAQQFSDYHSELNMSSLELGDSALYFCASSSDSAGTEAFFGQGTRLTVV.

This sequence joins TRBV15 and TRBJ2-2; a weak D match, TRBD2 (6 bases). Trimming pared 5 bases from V and 4 bases from J, leaving 11 bases between. Germline lookup yields CDR1 LNHNV and CDR2 YYDKDF (reference sequence). The CDR3 totals 14 residues. The CDR3 DNA reads TGTGCCACCAGCCGGGACTCCTCCACCGGGGAGCTGTTTTTT. It is translated as CATSRDSSTGELFF.

This chain uses TRBV28 with TRBJ2-5, with no clear D. The CDR3 sequence is 14 residues long. V lost 1 base, J lost 1 base, and 7 bases lay in between. Germline V CDR1 and CDR2: MDHEN, SYDVKM. The CDR3 spells CASSLYGGQETQYF. The CDR3 DNA reads TGTGCCAGCAGTTTATATGGCGGCCAAGAGACCCAGTACTTC.

This clone was counted a few times. Other DNA sequences within the sample encode an identical CDR3. The chain links TRBV7-2 to TRBJ2-7, with 13 bases lining up with TRBD2. The CDR3 loop spans 17 amino acids. V lost 4 bases, J lost 1 base, and 7 bases stayed unmatched. Germline CDR1 SGHTA, CDR2 FQGNSA. As DNA, the CDR3 is TGTGCCAGCAGCTCGCCGACTAGCGGGAGGTTTTCCTACGAGCAGTACTTC. Its protein product is CASSSPTSGRFSYEQYF.

This clone turned up a few times. The sample holds other DNA sequences that translate to the same CDR3. This chain uses TRBV18 with TRBJ2-7; D may be TRBD2 (6 bases). Germline V gives CDR1 KGHSH, CDR2 LQKENI. The CDR3 runs to 14 residues. Trimming shortened V by 0 bases and J by 1 base, and 7 bases separated the two germline ends. CDR3: CASSPPGGSYEQYF. The CDR3 DNA reads as TGTGCCAGCTCACCACCAGGAGGGTCCTACGAGCAGTACTTC. Drawing the rest from reference TRBV18 and TRBJ2-7, the complete variable domain is NAGVMQNPRHLVRRRGQEARLRCSPMKGHSHVYWYRQLPEEGLKFMVYLQKENIIDESGMPKERFSAEFPKEGPSILRIQQVVRGDSAAYFCASSPPGGSYEQYFGPGTRLTVT.

V is TRBV28 and J is TRBJ2-5; 7 positions agree with TRBD1. The CDR3 consists of 15 residues. CDR1 MDHEN and CDR2 SYDVKM come from the germline V gene. V dropped 8 bases and J dropped 5; count of bases not matched to a gene: 14. The CDR3 spells CASGSGSGGEETQYF. CDR3 in DNA: TGTGCCAGCGGCTCCGGGTCAGGGGGTGAGGAGACCCAGTACTTC.

The gene calls are TRBV11-2 and TRBJ1-5; TRBD1 matches 7 bases. CDR3 length equals 13 residues. V shed 6 bases and J 5 bases; nucleotides not matched to a gene: 4. Germline CDR1 SGHAT, CDR2 FQNNGV. In DNA, the CDR3 is TGTGCCAGCAGTCGGGACAGAGATCAGCCCCAGCATTTT. Amino acid sequence: CASSRDRDQPQHF.